The TCR beta chain described here comes from a study of beta chain features in type 1 diabetes. A word on this clone: What it binds is unknown.

Study-level findings and limits: Lower insertion and higher deletion counts appeared at VDJ junctions in type 1 diabetes patients.

The sequenced template was cDNA made from the entire isolated RNA. Average reads for naive, central memory and regulatory T cell samples were roughly 3.5 million. The protocol was immunoSEQ multiplex PCR, while the TCRdb copy is restricted to in-frame clones and leaves out a portion. This table holds 200,000 to 250,000 clones, about 63% found once. Deletions cut 3 bases from V and 5 bases from J, with 16 bases between. CDR1 and CDR2 from the germline V gene are ENHRY and SYGVKD. The CDR3 totals 15 residues. The material sequenced was naive CD4+ T cells from blood. The rearrangement uses TRBV10-3 and TRBJ2-5, with D possibly being TRBD1 (6 bases). This receptor was taken from a young man in good health. CDR3 sequence reads: CAISDVQGRGETQYF. The CDR3 DNA follows: TGTGCCATCAGTGACGTACAGGGTCGAGGGGAGACCCAGTACTTC.